One TCR beta chain is described in this entry. Its target is unknown. A read error may explain this, as a much larger clone is one base away. Trimming shortened V by 5 bases and J by 2 bases, and 14 bases separated the two germline ends. Looked up from germline, CDR1 is DFQATT and CDR2 is SNEGSKA (reference sequence). The CDR3 contains 14 residues. This sample is part of a study of T cells after yellow fever vaccination. Template switching by 5'RACE produced TCR cDNA, adding a universal primer site and UMIs. TCRdb itself ran the 5' RACE reads through MiXCR, one entry per CDR3 protein. The sample lists some 220,000 distinct CDR3 sequences; about 3% were seen once. General study findings and limits: A faster peak, day 5 versus 15, was reached by the weaker secondary response. Post-booster repertoires again held most primary-vaccination clones (about 95% CD4, about 88% CD8).

The source is a man aged 18 to 29 who received the YFV17D yellow fever vaccine. Sample: CD4+ T cells sorted from PBMCs, taken 10 days after the yellow fever booster vaccination. The chain is built from TRBV20-1 and TRBJ2-3; D is perhaps TRBD1 (6 bases). The DNA of the CDR3 is TGCAGTGCTGGAGCGTTGGGGGCCACAGATACGCAGTATTTT. Translated: CSAGALGATDTQYF.